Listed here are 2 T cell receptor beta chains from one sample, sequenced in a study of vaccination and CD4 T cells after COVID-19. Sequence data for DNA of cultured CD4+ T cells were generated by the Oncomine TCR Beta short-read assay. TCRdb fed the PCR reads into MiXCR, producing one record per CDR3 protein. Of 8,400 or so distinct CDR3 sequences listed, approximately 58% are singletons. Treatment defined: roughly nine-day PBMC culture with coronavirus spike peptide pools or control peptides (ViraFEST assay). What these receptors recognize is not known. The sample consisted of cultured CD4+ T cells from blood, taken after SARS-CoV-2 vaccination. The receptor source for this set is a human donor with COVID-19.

The CDR3 region is CAWRAEGAEAFF. The CDR3 nucleotides are TGTGCCTGGAGAGCCGAAGGGGCTGAAGCTTTCTTT. This chain uses TRBV30 with TRBJ1-1; D may be TRBD1 (5 bases). The CDR3 consists of 12 residues. CDR1 and CDR2 (germline): GTSNPN, SVGIG (reference sequence). V was trimmed by 3 bases and J by 6 bases, leaving 11 bases between them.

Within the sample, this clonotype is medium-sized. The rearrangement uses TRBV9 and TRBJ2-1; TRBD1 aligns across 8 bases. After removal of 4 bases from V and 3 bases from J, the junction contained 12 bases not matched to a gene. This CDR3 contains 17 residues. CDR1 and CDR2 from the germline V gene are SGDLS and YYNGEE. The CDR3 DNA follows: TGTGCCAGCAGCATCCGCCCCCTCAGGGGGCTCTACAATGAGCAGTTCTTC. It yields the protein CASSIRPLRGLYNEQFF.